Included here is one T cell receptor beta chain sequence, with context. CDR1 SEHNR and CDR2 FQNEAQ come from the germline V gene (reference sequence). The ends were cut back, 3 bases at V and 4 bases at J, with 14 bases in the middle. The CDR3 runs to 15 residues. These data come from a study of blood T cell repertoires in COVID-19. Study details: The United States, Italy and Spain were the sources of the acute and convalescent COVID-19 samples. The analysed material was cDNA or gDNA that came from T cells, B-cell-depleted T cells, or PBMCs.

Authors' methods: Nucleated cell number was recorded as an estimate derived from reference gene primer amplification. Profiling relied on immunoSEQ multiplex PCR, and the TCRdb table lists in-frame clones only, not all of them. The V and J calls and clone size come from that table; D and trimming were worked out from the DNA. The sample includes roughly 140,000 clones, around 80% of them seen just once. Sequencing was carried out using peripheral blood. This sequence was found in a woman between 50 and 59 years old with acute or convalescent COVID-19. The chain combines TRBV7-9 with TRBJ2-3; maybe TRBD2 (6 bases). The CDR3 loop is CASSFGGAGADTQYF. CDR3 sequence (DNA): TGTGCCAGCAGCTTTGGCGGGGCTGGCGCAGATACGCAGTATTTT.